These T cell receptor beta chains were read from a single sample in a study of cytomegalovirus exposure and HLA in healthy donors. The protocol was immunoSEQ multiplex PCR, while the TCRdb copy is restricted to in-frame clones and leaves out a portion. The sample comprises about 120,000 clones, roughly 76% of which are singletons, and over 2% rests with the top ten. Sequences were obtained from PBMCs. The receptors derive from a man aged 25 to 40 in good health and CMV-seronegative. Each CDR3 is given with its conserved first and last residue. The order of the fields is D gene, V gene, clone size, J gene, CDR3 DNA, CDR3 protein. A D gene is named only where the DNA matches it firmly. Expanded clones get a size class; other rows say once, few or many, or leave the size out.

>TRBD1|TRBV4-2|.|TRBJ2-7
TGTGCCAGCAGCCAAGATCCCCCGGGACAGGGGGGCCACGAGCAGTACTTC
CASSQDPPGQGGHEQYF
>.|TRBV7-2|.|TRBJ2-3
TGTGCCAGCAGCGAGTCCCGCACAGATACGCAGTATTTT
CASSESRTDTQYF
>TRBD1|TRBV19|.|TRBJ1-5
TGTGCCAGTAGTATAGGTTTCTTGAGAGGGGGCTCGAATCAGCCCCAGCATTTT
CASSIGFLRGGSNQPQHF
>TRBD1|TRBV7-9|.|TRBJ2-3
TGTGCCAGCAGCCCCGGGACAGGGTTCACAGATACGCAGTATTTT
CASSPGTGFTDTQYF
>.|TRBV19|.|TRBJ2-3
TGTGCCAGTAGTATGTGGGGGGGCTTATCCGATACGCAGTATTTT
CASSMWGGLSDTQYF
>.|TRBV10-3|once|TRBJ2-5
TGTGCCATCACCTGGGACTGGCAAGAGACCCAGTACTTC
CAITWDWQETQYF
>.|TRBV2|.|TRBJ2-1
TGTGCCAGCAGTGACGGAGGAAGCTCCTACAATGAGCAGTTCTTC
CASSDGGSSYNEQFF
>.|TRBV2|.|TRBJ2-5
TGTGCCAGCAGTTCCCGGGGCCACGGGGGTCGAACGGGAGAACAAGAGACCCAGTACTTC
CASSSRGHGGRTGEQETQYF
>TRBD2|TRBV4-1|.|TRBJ2-7
TGCGCCAGCAGCCAAGAGCGGGGGGCCTCCTACGAGCAGTACTTC
CASSQERGASYEQYF
>.|TRBV30|.|TRBJ2-6
TGTGCCTGGAGCCTCCCGTTCGGATGGGGAAGTGGGGCCAACGGCCTGACTTTC
CAWSLPFGWGSGANGLTF
>.|TRBV5-1|.|TRBJ2-7
TGCGCCAGCAGCCCAGGACTAACCTACGAGCAGTACTTC
CASSPGLTYEQYF